One and the same sample provided the 19 T cell receptor beta chains below, sequenced in a study of beta chain features in type 1 diabetes. Study-wide results and caveats: Type 1 diabetes patients had moderately but significantly shorter TCRB CDR3s in all four CD4+ subsets.

Their specific antigens are unknown. Sequencing targeted expressed TCRB transcripts, as all isolated RNA had been reverse transcribed. Libraries were prepared by immunoSEQ multiplex PCR; TCRdb keeps only in-frame clonotypes and omits some of them. Among 150,000 to 200,000 clones listed, about 8.3% were seen once. Sequencing was done on a sample of central memory CD4+ T cells from blood. The receptor set was obtained from a woman aged 18-35 years with type 1 diabetes.

This clone was picked up many times. The chain couples TRBV11-2 to TRBJ2-1; D remains unclear. Deletions cut 5 bases from V and 8 bases from J, with 10 bases between. CDR3 length: 12 amino acids. Germline V gives CDR1 SGHAT, CDR2 FQNNGV. The CDR3 bases are TGTGCCAGCAGCCCCCTATCCTATGAGCAGTTCTTC. As protein: CASSPLSYEQFF.

This clone was picked up a small number of times. The chain links TRBV7-6 to TRBJ1-3; possible D gene TRBD1, 5 bases. V lost 4 bases and J 4 bases, leaving 17 bases between the germline ends. The CDR3 spans 16 residues. Germline CDR1 is SGHVS and CDR2 is FNYEAQ. CDR3 bases: TGTGCCAGCAGCTCTGGCGGCAGGGTCTCCGGAAACACCATATATTTT. The encoded protein is CASSSGGRVSGNTIYF.

The CDR3 sequence: CATQPGLAVPGTGELFF. The CDR3 bases are TGCGCCACTCAACCGGGACTAGCGGTCCCAGGGACCGGGGAGCTGTTTTTT. This chain connects TRBV5-1 to TRBJ2-2, with 11 bases that match TRBD2. Germline loops: CDR1 SGHRS, CDR2 YFSETQ. Losses at the gene ends were 9 bases for V and 5 bases for J; bases not matched to a gene: 15. The CDR3 covers 17 residues.

This clone was observed a few times. The chain has TRBV28 and TRBJ1-3; D is ambiguous. The CDR3 has 11 residues. CDR1 MDHEN and CDR2 SYDVKM come from the germline V gene. V shed 8 bases and J shed 1 base, with 3 bases lying between them. The CDR3 here is CASQSGNTIYF. The CDR3 DNA sequence: TGTGCCAGCCAATCTGGAAACACCATATATTTT.

The table lists this clone with a few counts. The chain has TRBV5-1 and TRBJ2-1, with D perhaps matching TRBD1 (6 bases). V was trimmed by 6 bases and J by 4 bases, leaving 20 bases between them. This CDR3 contains 16 residues. From germline, CDR1 is SGHRS and CDR2 YFSETQ. The CDR3 loop is CASTRNRAAKYNEQFF. Written as DNA, the CDR3 is TGCGCCAGCACCCGAAACAGGGCCGCGAAGTACAATGAGCAGTTCTTC.

Only a few counts were recorded for this clone. The chain links TRBV27 to TRBJ1-4; 8 bases are a match to TRBD1. Germline-derived CDR1 and CDR2 are MNHEY and SMNVEV (reference sequence). V dropped 4 bases and J dropped 11; count of bases not matched to a gene: 12. The CDR3 is 15 amino acids. The CDR3 loop is CASSSHLGQGLKLFF. The CDR3 nucleotides read TGTGCCAGCAGTTCCCACTTAGGACAGGGTCTCAAACTGTTTTTT.

This clone showed up just a few times. The V call is TRBV9, the J call TRBJ1-1; TRBD1 agrees at 7 bases. V dropped 3 bases and J dropped 6; count of bases not matched to a gene: 11. The germline gives CDR1 SGDLS, CDR2 YYNGEE. The CDR3 is 15 residues long. CDR3 sequence: CASSALRQGRSEAFF. CDR3 DNA sequence: TGTGCCAGCAGCGCGTTAAGACAGGGTCGCTCTGAAGCTTTCTTT.

In its sample, this clone was seen a few times. V usage is TRBV11-1 and J usage is TRBJ2-3; 8 bases line up with TRBD1. The CDR3 length is 14 residues. Germline values: CDR1 SGHAT, CDR2 FQDESV (reference sequence). V shed 5 bases and J 4 bases; nucleotides not matched to a gene: 5. Here the CDR3 DNA reads TGTGCCAGCAGCAAGACAGGGGACGCAGATACGCAGTATTTT. Translating it yields CASSKTGDADTQYF.

This clone was seen only a few times. The chain uses TRBV6-5 and TRBJ1-1; D possibly corresponds to TRBD1 (5 bases). Germline loops: CDR1 MNHEY, CDR2 SVGAGI. This CDR3 spans 13 amino acids. Trimming cost V 4 bases and J 6 bases, with 12 bases left between them. CDR3 coding DNA: TGTGCCAGCAGTTTTGGCCCGGGGGCTGAAGCTTTCTTT. This encodes CASSFGPGAEAFF.

This chain links TRBV11-2 with TRBJ2-7; 11 bases align to TRBD1. CDR1 SGHAT and CDR2 FQNNGV come from the germline V gene. CDR3 size: 15 residues. V trimming: 5 bases; J trimming: 3 bases; junction bases outside the gene matches: 6. CDR3 sequence (DNA): TGTGCCAGCAGCAGGAGGACAGGGGGCAACTACGAGCAGTACTTC. This translates into CASSRRTGGNYEQYF.

The V and J genes are TRBV4-3 and TRBJ1-5, with unresolved D. Trimming took 4 bases from V and 8 from J, leaving 12 bases between them. Germline V gene lookup returns CDR1 LGHNA and CDR2 YSLEER. The CDR3 sequence is 13 residues long. CDR3 nucleotides: TGCGCCAGCAGCCCCACTTGGGGAGAGCCCCAGCATTTT. Amino acids: CASSPTWGEPQHF.

This chain connects TRBV4-3 to TRBJ2-2, with D tentatively TRBD2 (6 bases). CDR1 is LGHNA and CDR2 is YSLEER in the germline V gene. V lost 4 bases and J lost 6, with 15 bases in between. The CDR3 length is 15 residues. CDR3 bases: TGCGCCAGCAGCCGTCGGGACTCCCTTGCCGGGGAGCTGTTTTTT. Protein: CASSRRDSLAGELFF.

The chain is built from TRBV2 and TRBJ1-4; D unresolved. Germline V CDR1 and CDR2: SNHLY, FYNNEI. Trimming stripped 5 bases from V and 0 bases from J, with 10 bases between. This CDR3 has 15 amino acids. The CDR3: CASSSKLSTNEKLFF. DNA of the CDR3: TGTGCCAGCAGTTCGAAACTATCAACTAATGAAAAACTGTTTTTT.

The table lists this clone with many counts. The genes are TRBV7-8 and TRBJ2-5; 10 nucleotides line up with TRBD1. The trim removed 11 bases at V and 5 bases at J, leaving 8 bases unmatched. The germline V gene encodes CDR1 SGHVS and CDR2 FQNEAQ. The CDR3 extends over 13 amino acids. This CDR3 reads CAGGQGVVETQYF. As DNA, the CDR3 is TGTGCCGGAGGACAGGGGGTTGTGGAGACCCAGTACTTC.

The chain employs TRBV6-5 and TRBJ1-2; D gene ambiguous. The ends were cut back, 8 bases at V and 7 bases at J, with 17 bases in the middle. This CDR3 has 13 amino acids. The germline V gene encodes CDR1 MNHEY and CDR2 SVGAGI. CDR3 region: CASGGLSVGGYTF. The CDR3 DNA follows: TGTGCCAGCGGAGGCTTGTCGGTTGGTGGCTACACCTTC.

This clone appeared a few times. The chain employs TRBV7-2 and TRBJ2-3; tentatively, D is TRBD2 (6 bases). Germline V lookup: CDR1 SGHTA, CDR2 FQGNSA. V dropped 5 bases and J dropped 2 bases, with 14 bases sitting between them. This CDR3 has 15 residues. The CDR3 reads CASSIRGGTTDTQYF. CDR3 DNA: TGTGCCAGCAGCATACGTGGGGGGACCACAGATACGCAGTATTTT.

Only a few counts were recorded for this clone. V gene TRBV18 combines with J gene TRBJ1-2, with no clear D. CDR1 is KGHSH, CDR2 LQKENI, per germline. The CDR3 length is 14 residues. Between the trimmed V and J ends, which lost 3 bases and 8 bases, there was a span of 16 bases. CDR3 DNA: TGTGCCAGCTCACCCCCCTCAGGTTCTGGGGGCTACACCTTC. It translates to CASSPPSGSGGYTF.

This chain links TRBV20-1 with TRBJ2-3; 8 nucleotides agree with TRBD2. There are 11 residues in the CDR3. The trim removed 1 base at V and 12 bases at J, leaving 3 bases unmatched. In germline, CDR1 is DFQATT, CDR2 SNEGSKA (reference sequence). The CDR3 DNA is TGCAGTGCTAGAGCACTAGCGGTACAGTATTTT. Its protein is CSARALAVQYF.

In this sample, this clone turned up a few times. The DNA for the CDR3 is TGTGCCAGCAGCCGCCCCGGGACAGCAGAGACCCAGTACTTC. The encoded protein is CASSRPGTAETQYF. The chain links TRBV7-2 to TRBJ2-5; 7 positions agree with TRBD1. The germline CDR1 and CDR2 sequences are SGHTA and FQGNSA. The CDR3 totals 14 residues. The V gene end was trimmed by 5 bases and the J gene end by 4 bases; junction bases not matched to a gene: 7.